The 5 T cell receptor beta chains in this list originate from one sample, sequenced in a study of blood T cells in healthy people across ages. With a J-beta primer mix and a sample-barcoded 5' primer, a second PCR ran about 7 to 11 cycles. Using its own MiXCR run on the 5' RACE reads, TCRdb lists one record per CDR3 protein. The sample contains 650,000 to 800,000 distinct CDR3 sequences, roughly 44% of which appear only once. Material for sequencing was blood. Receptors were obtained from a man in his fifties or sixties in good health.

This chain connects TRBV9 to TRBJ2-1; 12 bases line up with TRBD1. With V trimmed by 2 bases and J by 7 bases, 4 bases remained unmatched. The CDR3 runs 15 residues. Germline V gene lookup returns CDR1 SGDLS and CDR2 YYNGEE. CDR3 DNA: TGTGCCAGCAGCGTGGGACAGGGGGCTTCAAATGAGCAGTTCTTC. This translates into CASSVGQGASNEQFF.

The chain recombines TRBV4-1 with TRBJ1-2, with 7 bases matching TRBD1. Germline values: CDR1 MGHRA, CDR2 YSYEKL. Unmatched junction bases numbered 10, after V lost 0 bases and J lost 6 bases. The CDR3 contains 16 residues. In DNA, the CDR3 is TGCGCCAGCAGCCAAGAACCCTTGGGCCAGGGGGATGGCTACACCTTC. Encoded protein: CASSQEPLGQGDGYTF.

The CDR3 spells CASSPGGLPSGTGELFF. The CDR3 coding sequence is TGTGCCAGCAGCCCCGGGGGGCTACCATCCGGCACCGGGGAGCTGTTTTTT. The chain carries TRBV28 and TRBJ2-2; D is perhaps TRBD2 (7 bases). This CDR3 spans 17 amino acids. Per germline, CDR1 MDHEN and CDR2 SYDVKM. V lost 6 bases, J lost 4 bases, and 21 bases lay in between.

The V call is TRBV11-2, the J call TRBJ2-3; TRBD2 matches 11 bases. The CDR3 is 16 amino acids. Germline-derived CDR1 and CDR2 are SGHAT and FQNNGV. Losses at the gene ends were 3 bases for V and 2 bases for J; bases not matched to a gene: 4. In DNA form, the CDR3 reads TGTGCCAGCAGCTTTCCGACTAGCGGGACCACAGATACGCAGTATTTT. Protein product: CASSFPTSGTTDTQYF. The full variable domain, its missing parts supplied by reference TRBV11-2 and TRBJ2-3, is EAGVAQSPRYKIIEKRQSVAFWCNPISGHATLYWYQQILGQGPKLLIQFQNNGVVDDSQLPKDRFSAERLKGVDSTLKIQPAKLEDSAVYLCASSFPTSGTTDTQYFGPGTRLTVL.

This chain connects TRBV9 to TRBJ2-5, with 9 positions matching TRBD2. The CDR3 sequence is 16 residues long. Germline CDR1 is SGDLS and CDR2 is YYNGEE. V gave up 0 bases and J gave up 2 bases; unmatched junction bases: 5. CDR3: CASSVAVRGGQETQYF. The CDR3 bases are TGTGCCAGCAGCGTAGCTGTGCGGGGGGGACAAGAGACCCAGTACTTC. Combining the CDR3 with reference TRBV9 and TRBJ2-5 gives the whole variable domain DSGVTQTPKHLITATGQRVTLRCSPRSGDLSVYWYQQSLDQGLQFLIQYYNGEERAKGNILERFSAQQFPDLHSELNLSSLELGDSALYFCASSVAVRGGQETQYFGPGTRLLVL.